This TCR beta chain was retrieved from a study of blood T cell repertoires in COVID-19. Study in general: Both acute and convalescent COVID-19 samples were obtained from the United States, Italy and Spain. Sources were T cells, B-cell-depleted T cells, or PBMCs; the material itself was cDNA or gDNA.

Per the authors' pipeline: Amplification with reference gene primers provided the estimates of nucleated cell counts. Clones were sequenced by immunoSEQ multiplex PCR, and TCRdb holds only the in-frame ones, with some missing. That table is the source of V, J and clone size, and D and trimming were worked out from the DNA. The sample lists some 370,000 clones; 89% were seen once. CDR1 is SNHLY, CDR2 FYNNEI, per germline. Between the trimmed V and J ends, which lost 5 bases and 8 bases, there was a span of 15 bases. CDR3 length: 13 residues. This TCR derives from a man aged 35-49 years with acute or convalescent COVID-19. V gene TRBV2 combines with J gene TRBJ1-2, with D tentatively TRBD1 (6 bases). The sequencing input was peripheral blood. CDR3 DNA: TGTGCCAGCAGTCAAGGGGGGGTCGGCGGCTACACCTTC. Amino acid sequence: CASSQGGVGGYTF.